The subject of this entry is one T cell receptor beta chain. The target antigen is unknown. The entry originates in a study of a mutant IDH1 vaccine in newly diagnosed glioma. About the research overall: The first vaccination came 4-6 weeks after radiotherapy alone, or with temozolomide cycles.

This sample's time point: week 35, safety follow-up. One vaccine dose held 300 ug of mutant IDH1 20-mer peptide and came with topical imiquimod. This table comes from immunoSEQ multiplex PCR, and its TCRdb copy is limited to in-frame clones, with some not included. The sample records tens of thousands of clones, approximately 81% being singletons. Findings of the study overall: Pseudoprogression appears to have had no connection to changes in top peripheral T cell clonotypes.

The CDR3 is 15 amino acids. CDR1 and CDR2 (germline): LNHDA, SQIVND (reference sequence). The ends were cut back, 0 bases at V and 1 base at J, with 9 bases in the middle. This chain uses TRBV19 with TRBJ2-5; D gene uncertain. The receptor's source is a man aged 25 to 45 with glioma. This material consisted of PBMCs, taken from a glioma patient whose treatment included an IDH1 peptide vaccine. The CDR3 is CASSIDWWSQETQYF. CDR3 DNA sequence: TGTGCCAGTAGTATAGATTGGTGGTCCCAAGAGACCCAGTACTTC.